Following are 32 T cell receptor beta chains from one sample sequenced in a study of T cells in Graves' hyperthyroidism and ophthalmopathy. TCR beta CDR3 regions were amplified from RNA transcripts. When the TCR CDR3 underwent first-round RT-PCR, the HTBI primer set was used. TCRdb redid the calling of the multiplex PCR reads with MiXCR, one entry per CDR3 protein. This sample has hundreds of thousands of distinct CDR3 sequences, with approximately 40% found just once. The specimen was blood. The origin of the receptors is a man younger than 35 with Graves' hyperthyroidism.

This clonotype was recorded many times. The V call is TRBV29-1, the J call TRBJ1-1; D is ambiguous. The germline gives CDR1 SQVTM, CDR2 ANQGSEA. The V end was cut by 5 bases, the J end by 2 bases, with 12 bases between. This CDR3 is 13 amino acids long. Written as DNA, the CDR3 is TGCAGCGTTTTTAGCAGCCGAAACACTGAAGCTTTCTTT. Amino acid sequence: CSVFSSRNTEAFF. Supplemented by reference TRBV29-1 and TRBJ1-1, the full variable domain reads SAVISQKPSRDICQRGTSLTIQCQVDSQVTMMFWYRQQPGQSLTLIATANQGSEATYESGFVIDKFPISRPNLTFSTLTVSNMSPEDSSIYLCSVFSSRNTEAFFGQGTRLTVV.

This clonotype was recorded a few times. The chain combines TRBV12-3 or TRBV12-4 with TRBJ1-1; possibly TRBD1 for D (5 bases). The V end was cut by 3 bases, the J end by 4 bases, with 12 bases between. CDR3 length: 14 amino acids. CDR3 loop: CASSFKGMGTEAFF. For the CDR3, the DNA is TGTGCCAGCAGTTTTAAGGGGATGGGCACTGAAGCTTTCTTT.

This clonotype has only a few counts. The chain has TRBV5-1 and TRBJ2-2; 13 nucleotides line up with TRBD2. The CDR3 spans 18 residues. V was pared by 4 bases and J by 1 base, with 7 bases of the junction left unmatched. The V gene's germline CDR1 is SGHRS and CDR2 YFSETQ. CDR3 DNA sequence: TGCGCCAGCAGCCGAGGACTAGCGGGAGTTGGGAACACCGGGGAGCTGTTTTTT. Its translation is CASSRGLAGVGNTGELFF.

This clonotype came up a few times. The V gene is TRBV29-1, the J gene TRBJ2-5; 10 bases map to TRBD2. CDR3 length: 14 residues. V shed 5 bases and J 1 base; nucleotides not matched to a gene: 4. Germline CDR1 SQVTM, CDR2 ANQGSEA. CDR3 protein: CSVLGTSVQETQYF. DNA for the CDR3: TGCAGCGTTCTCGGGACTAGCGTCCAAGAGACCCAGTACTTC.

The sample holds one count of this clonotype. The chain joins TRBV30 to TRBJ1-4, with 9 bases that match TRBD1. The CDR3 runs to 14 residues. The V gene's germline CDR1 is GTSNPN and CDR2 SVGIG (reference sequence). The V and J ends lost 2 bases and 8 bases, in that order; junction bases with no gene match: 6. CDR3 nucleotide sequence: TGTGCCTGGAGTTCCGGGACAGGGAGCGAAAAACTGTTTTTT. This encodes CAWSSGTGSEKLFF.

This clonotype has only a few counts. This chain joins TRBV9 and TRBJ2-7, with TRBD2 identical over 8 bases. V dropped 4 bases and J dropped 6; count of bases not matched to a gene: 15. The length of the CDR3 is 16 residues. The V gene's germline CDR1 is SGDLS and CDR2 YYNGEE. CDR3 coding DNA: TGTGCCAGCAGCTTCGGAATTGGGACTAGAACGATCGAGCAGTACTTC. Protein sequence: CASSFGIGTRTIEQYF. The variable domain in full, completed from reference TRBV9 and TRBJ2-7, reads DSGVTQTPKHLITATGQRVTLRCSPRSGDLSVYWYQQSLDQGLQFLIQYYNGEERAKGNILERFSAQQFPDLHSELNLSSLELGDSALYFCASSFGIGTRTIEQYFGPGTRLTVT.

The chain couples TRBV20-1 to TRBJ2-7; 11 nucleotides match TRBD2. The germline CDR1 and CDR2 sequences are DFQATT and SNEGSKA (reference sequence). V was clipped by 0 bases and J by 6 bases; unmatched bases: 4. CDR3 size: 14 residues. CDR3 DNA: TGCAGTGCTAGAGATATGCTAGCGGGGGGCGAGCAGTACTTC. Translation gives CSARDMLAGGEQYF.

CDR3 coding DNA: TGTGCCAGCAGCCAAGGGATGGGCACCTTGAACACTGAAGCTTTCTTT. Amino acids: CASSQGMGTLNTEAFF. This rearrangement joins TRBV7-9 to TRBJ1-1; D gene uncertain. From germline, CDR1 is SEHNR and CDR2 FQNEAQ (reference sequence). Trimming removed 5 bases from V and 0 bases from J, with 16 bases in between. CDR3 length: 16 residues.

Comments on this clonotype: This clone may be a read error of a much larger clone one base away. CDR3 in amino acids: CAITQALYGYTF. The CDR3 bases are TGTGCCATCACCCAAGCTCTCTATGGCTACACCTTC. The rearrangement joins TRBV10-3 to TRBJ1-2; D remains unclear. Trimming shortened V by 7 bases and J by 4 bases, and 10 bases separated the two germline ends. The CDR3 loop spans 12 amino acids. Germline V gene data show CDR1 as ENHRY and CDR2 as SYGVKD.

This clonotype was counted a few times. The chain links TRBV11-1 to TRBJ1-1; D perhaps matches TRBD1 (6 bases). V was pared by 1 base and J by 4 bases, with 13 bases between. CDR1 SGHAT and CDR2 FQDESV come from the germline V gene (reference sequence). This CDR3 spans 15 amino acids. CDR3 DNA: TGTGCCAGCAGCTTAGGGGGGCTGGGGTTCACTGAAGCTTTCTTT. Translating it yields CASSLGGLGFTEAFF.

This chain links TRBV29-1 with TRBJ2-7; TRBD1 aligns across 7 bases. Germline CDR1 and CDR2: SQVTM and ANQGSEA. This CDR3 comprises 15 residues. V dropped 0 bases and J dropped 0; count of bases not matched to a gene: 5. CDR3 nucleotide sequence: TGCAGCGTTGAAGATTTATACAGGGGCTCCTACGAGCAGTACTTC. It encodes CSVEDLYRGSYEQYF.

The chain is built from TRBV29-1 and TRBJ1-4; perhaps TRBD1 as D (6 bases). V was shortened by 2 bases and J by 13 bases, with 11 bases between the two germline ends. The germline V gene encodes CDR1 SQVTM and CDR2 ANQGSEA. The CDR3 is 11 amino acids. CDR3 residues: CSVELQGGLFF. CDR3 nucleotides: TGCAGCGTTGAACTACAGGGAGGACTGTTTTTT. The entire variable domain, with the rest obtained from reference TRBV29-1 and TRBJ1-4, is as follows: SAVISQKPSRDICQRGTSLTIQCQVDSQVTMMFWYRQQPGQSLTLIATANQGSEATYESGFVIDKFPISRPNLTFSTLTVSNMSPEDSSIYLCSVELQGGLFFGSGTQLSVL.

The genes are TRBV2 and TRBJ1-5; 8 nucleotides line up with TRBD1. In germline, CDR1 is SNHLY, CDR2 FYNNEI. V shed 6 bases and J 6 bases; nucleotides not matched to a gene: 4. The CDR3 totals 13 residues. DNA for the CDR3: TGTGCCAGCAGACTGACAGGGGCTCAGCCCCAGCATTTT. Translating gives CASRLTGAQPQHF.

This clonotype appeared many times. This chain links TRBV20-1 with TRBJ1-1; TRBD1 matches at 10 bases. This CDR3 is 15 amino acids long. J lost 1 base, V lost 1 base, and 3 bases had no gene match. The germline gives CDR1 DFQATT, CDR2 SNEGSKA (reference sequence). The CDR3 DNA follows: TGCAGTGCTAGAGGGGACAGGGGAAGGAACACTGAAGCTTTCTTT. This translates into CSARGDRGRNTEAFF.

The V gene is TRBV12-5, the J gene TRBJ2-5; D is unclear. V was clipped by 6 bases and J by 7 bases, with 15 bases between them. CDR1 LGHNT and CDR2 FRNRAP come from the germline V gene. CDR3 length equals 13 residues. The CDR3 sequence is CASGSADWGTQYF. The CDR3 region has the DNA TGTGCTAGTGGCTCCGCAGACTGGGGGACCCAGTACTTC.

This clonotype was seen only a few times. The rearrangement joins TRBV6-6 to TRBJ2-5, with D maybe TRBD1 (6 bases). Trimming took 4 bases from V and 5 from J, leaving 14 bases between them. Germline V gene data show CDR1 as MNHNY and CDR2 as SVGAGI (reference sequence). The CDR3 is 14 residues long. The CDR3 loop is CASSSQGFQETQYF. In nucleotides, the CDR3 is TGTGCCAGCAGTTCACAGGGTTTTCAGGAGACCCAGTACTTC.

The chain recombines TRBV2 with TRBJ2-7; 8 bases fit TRBD1. CDR3 length: 15 amino acids. Germline CDR1 is SNHLY and CDR2 is FYNNEI. The V segment lost 7 bases and the J segment 2 bases; nucleotides outside the gene matches: 10. CDR3 in amino acids: CASKPGTGIAYEQYF. CDR3 nucleotides: TGTGCCAGCAAGCCCGGGACAGGTATCGCCTACGAGCAGTACTTC.

In its sample, this clonotype was seen once. This sequence joins TRBV6-2 or TRBV6-3 and TRBJ2-7; TRBD2 matches at 13 bases. The trim removed 4 bases at V and 4 bases at J, leaving 7 bases unmatched. The CDR3 is made up of 16 amino acids. Germline CDR1 MNHEY, CDR2 SVGEGT. The CDR3 DNA is TGTGCCAGCAGTTCCTGGACTAGCGGGAGAGGTTACGAGCAGTACTTC. This codes for CASSSWTSGRGYEQYF.

Regarding this clonotype: A read error may explain this, as a much larger clone is one base away. V gene TRBV10-3 combines with J gene TRBJ2-5; D call uncertain. This CDR3 contains 10 residues. From germline, CDR1 is ENHRY and CDR2 SYGVKD. V lost 8 bases and J lost 7, with 8 bases in between. CDR3 amino acids: CAIGPWTQYF. The CDR3, as DNA: TGTGCCATCGGCCCGTGGACCCAGTACTTC.

The chain links TRBV7-2 to TRBJ1-3, with unresolved D. The CDR3 runs to 15 residues. The germline V gene encodes CDR1 SGHTA and CDR2 FQGNSA. Trimming shortened V by 6 bases and J by 3 bases, and 15 bases separated the two germline ends. For the CDR3, the DNA is TGTGCCAGCAGGACGACCGCGGGATATGGAAACACCATATATTTT. Residues: CASRTTAGYGNTIYF.

This clonotype was seen ten or more times. The chain employs TRBV10-3 and TRBJ1-3; 9 bases line up with TRBD1. V lost 6 bases and J lost 7; bases outside the gene matches: 4. Per germline, CDR1 ENHRY and CDR2 SYGVKD. The CDR3 is made up of 13 amino acids. The CDR3 reads CAISRDRVNTIYF. The DNA of the CDR3 is TGTGCCATCAGCCGGGACAGGGTCAACACCATATATTTT.

The V call is TRBV15, the J call TRBJ2-7; no definite D call. Between the trimmed V and J ends, which lost 0 bases and 7 bases, there was a span of 10 bases. CDR3 length: 13 residues. CDR1 and CDR2 (germline): LNHNV, YYDKDF (reference sequence). The CDR3 here is CATSRDSPEEQYF. DNA for the CDR3: TGTGCCACCAGCAGAGACAGCCCGGAAGAGCAGTACTTC.

This rearrangement joins TRBV7-9 to TRBJ2-7; D is uncertain. The CDR3 totals 12 residues. Trimming removed 5 bases at V and 7 bases at J, with 12 bases between. CDR1 is SEHNR, CDR2 FQNEAQ, per germline (reference sequence). CDR3 sequence reads: CASSRLGNEQYF. CDR3 bases: TGTGCCAGCAGCCGGCTGGGCAATGAGCAGTACTTC. The whole variable domain, remainder taken from reference TRBV7-9 and TRBJ2-7, is DTGVSQNPRHKITKRGQNVTFRCDPISEHNRLYWYRQTLGQGPEFLTYFQNEAQLEKSRLLSDRFSAERPKGSFSTLEIQRTEQGDSAMYLCASSRLGNEQYFGPGTRLTVT.

Details on this clonotype: At one of its ends the junction is not consistent with the germline gene, which may arise from a read error. The CDR3 sequence is CASSQGQATAEAFF. The CDR3, as DNA: TGCGCCAGCAGCCAAGGCCAGGCTACCGCTGAAGCTTTCTTT. The chain couples TRBV7-2 to TRBJ1-1; D is uncertain. Germline CDR1 and CDR2: SGHTA and FQGNSA. The CDR3 has 14 amino acids.

V usage is TRBV5-1 and J usage is TRBJ1-1; a weak D match, TRBD1 (6 bases). The CDR3 has 16 residues. Trimming left V 3 bases short and J 3 bases short, with 18 bases between. Germline CDR1 and CDR2: SGHRS and YFSETQ. The CDR3 reads CASSSPRGGPDTEAFF. In DNA form, the CDR3 reads TGCGCCAGCAGCTCCCCTCGGGGGGGGCCTGACACTGAAGCTTTCTTT.

Many counts were recorded for this clonotype. The chain has TRBV19 and TRBJ1-2; 7 bases line up with TRBD1. V shed 6 bases and J 3 bases; nucleotides not matched to a gene: 7. The CDR3 is made up of 14 amino acids. Germline assignment: CDR1 LNHDA and CDR2 SQIVND (reference sequence). The CDR3 nucleotides read TGTGCCAGTAGACAGCGTGGGACAGACTATGGCTACACCTTC. It encodes CASRQRGTDYGYTF. The full variable domain, its missing parts supplied by reference TRBV19 and TRBJ1-2, is DGGITQSPKYLFRKEGQNVTLSCEQNLNHDAMYWYRQDPGQGLRLIYYSQIVNDFQKGDIAEGYSVSREKKESFPLTVTSAQKNPTAFYLCASRQRGTDYGYTFGSGTRLTVV.

This clonotype was counted between two and nine times. The rearrangement uses TRBV9 and TRBJ1-1, with D perhaps TRBD1 (6 bases). Germline CDR1 reads SGDLS; CDR2 reads YYNGEE. The CDR3 extends over 17 amino acids. V dropped 3 bases and J dropped 0 bases, with 18 bases sitting between them. In nucleotides, the CDR3 is TGTGCCAGCAGCGCCACCGGGACAATTTCGCTGAACACTGAAGCTTTCTTT. Translated: CASSATGTISLNTEAFF.

The J gene is TRBJ2-5, the V gene TRBV6-6; TRBD2 is a possible D gene (6 bases). V lost 2 bases to trimming and J lost 9 bases, with 16 bases between them. Germline V gene sequence: CDR1 MNHNY, CDR2 SVGAGI (reference sequence). CDR3 length: 14 amino acids. Here the CDR3 DNA reads TGTGCCAGCAGTTACGAGGGTCCGAGGGAGGCCCAGTACTTC. Protein product: CASSYEGPREAQYF.

This chain links TRBV4-2 with TRBJ1-1; D is undetermined. The V gene's germline CDR1 is LGHNA and CDR2 YNFKEQ. This CDR3 comprises 12 residues. Trimming left V 9 bases short and J 0 bases short, with 8 bases between. The DNA for the CDR3 is TGTGCCAGTGACAACATGAACACTGAAGCTTTCTTT. Protein sequence: CASDNMNTEAFF.

J is TRBJ2-7 and V is TRBV4-3, with TRBD1 matching over 7 bases. Germline CDR1 is LGHNA and CDR2 is YSLEER. CDR3 size: 15 residues. Germline trimming cut 4 bases from V and 7 bases from J; bases unmatched to any gene: 13. The CDR3 spells CASSPETGTDGEQYF. CDR3 bases: TGCGCCAGCAGCCCCGAGACAGGGACCGACGGGGAGCAGTACTTC.

This clonotype has ten or more counts. This chain links TRBV5-1 with TRBJ2-7; 7 bases are shared with TRBD1. Germline CDR1 is SGHRS and CDR2 is YFSETQ. CDR3 length equals 15 residues. Trimming took 2 bases from V and 2 from J; bases not matched to a gene: 7. The DNA of the CDR3 is TGCGCCAGCAGCTTCGGGACAGCTGAAACCTACGAGCAGTACTTC. This gives the protein CASSFGTAETYEQYF.

This clonotype was detected many times. The gene calls are TRBV20-1 and TRBJ1-1; no reliable D call. The CDR3 consists of 13 residues. The germline V gene encodes CDR1 DFQATT and CDR2 SNEGSKA (reference sequence). V shed 5 bases and J shed 5 bases, with 15 bases lying between them. The CDR3: CSAPLIIGTEAFF. Here the CDR3 DNA reads TGCAGTGCTCCACTGATAATTGGAACTGAAGCTTTCTTT.